These 17 T cell receptor beta chains share one sample of origin, sequenced in a study of blood T cell repertoires in COVID-19. The repertoire was sequenced with immunoSEQ multiplex PCR; TCRdb's copy has only in-frame clones and lacks some. The sample has 94,000 or so clones, around 84% seen once. Sequencing was performed on peripheral blood. Receptors originate from a man in his 60s with acute or convalescent COVID-19.

The chain joins TRBV5-1 to TRBJ2-3; TRBD1 aligns across 9 bases. Germline loops: CDR1 SGHRS, CDR2 YFSETQ. V lost 2 bases and J lost 0; bases outside the gene matches: 1. The CDR3 consists of 15 residues. The CDR3, as DNA: TGCGCCAGCAGCTTACAGGGGGCGAGCACAGATACGCAGTATTTT. Protein product: CASSLQGASTDTQYF.

This clone was seen a handful of times. The chain carries TRBV30 and TRBJ2-7, with TRBD2 as a possible D gene (6 bases). The CDR3 is 13 amino acids. V gave up 2 bases and J gave up 7 bases, with 15 bases separating them. Per germline, CDR1 GTSNPN and CDR2 SVGIG (reference sequence). The CDR3 nucleotides are TGTGCCTGGAGTCGTCCCGGGGGTCGGGAGCAGTACTTC. Protein sequence: CAWSRPGGREQYF.

The chain employs TRBV12-3 or TRBV12-4 and TRBJ1-1; D is unclear. This CDR3 comprises 11 residues. Between the trimmed V and J ends, which lost 8 bases and 0 bases, there was a span of 4 bases. CDR3: CASYMNTEAFF. CDR3 DNA: TGTGCCAGCTACATGAACACTGAAGCTTTCTTT.

This sequence joins TRBV29-1 and TRBJ1-4, with TRBD1 as a possible D gene (6 bases). V was cut by 1 base and J by 4 bases, with 7 bases left in between. This CDR3 is built from 13 residues. In germline, CDR1 is SQVTM, CDR2 ANQGSEA. The CDR3 DNA reads as TGCAGCGTTGAAGCCAGGGGTAATGAAAAACTGTTTTTT. Amino acid sequence: CSVEARGNEKLFF.

V gene TRBV5-5 combines with J gene TRBJ1-4; a possible D gene is TRBD1 (5 bases). CDR1 is SGHKS, CDR2 YYEKEE, per germline (reference sequence). This CDR3 has 15 residues. V shed 4 bases and J shed 4 bases, with 14 bases lying between them. CDR3 nucleotide sequence: TGTGCCAGCAGCGGGCGCGGGACGCTTAATGAAAAACTGTTTTTT. This encodes CASSGRGTLNEKLFF.

The V call is TRBV2, the J call TRBJ1-1, with D possibly matching TRBD1 (5 bases). This CDR3 is 12 amino acids long. Looked up from germline, CDR1 is SNHLY and CDR2 is FYNNEI. Trimming took off 6 bases at V and 6 bases at J, with 11 bases between the two ends. CDR3 region: CASRQGYAEAFF. The CDR3 DNA reads TGTGCCAGCAGGCAGGGTTACGCTGAAGCTTTCTTT.

This chain links TRBV6-5 with TRBJ1-5; 10 bases agree with TRBD1. This CDR3 region has 14 residues. The germline CDR1 and CDR2 sequences are MNHEY and SVGAGI. J lost 6 bases, V lost 5 bases, and 4 bases had no gene match. The CDR3 coding sequence is TGTGCCAGCAGTCAACGACAGGGGGCTCAGCCCCAGCATTTT. This sequence encodes CASSQRQGAQPQHF.

This clone was seen only a few times. This sequence joins TRBV7-9 and TRBJ1-6; 7 bases agree with TRBD1. V lost 5 bases to trimming and J lost 0 bases; unmatched junction nucleotides: 7. CDR1 and CDR2 (germline): SEHNR, FQNEAQ (reference sequence). CDR3 length: 17 amino acids. CDR3 in amino acids: CASSQDRPSSYNSPLHF. The CDR3 region has the DNA TGTGCCAGCAGCCAGGACAGGCCGAGCTCCTATAATTCACCCCTCCACTTT.

The chain recombines TRBV3-1 (or the pseudogene TRBV3-2) with TRBJ2-3; D call uncertain. Germline V gene sequence: CDR1 LGHDT, CDR2 YNNKEL (reference sequence). This CDR3 has 14 residues. Trimming shortened V by 0 bases and J by 2 bases, and 6 bases separated the two germline ends. In DNA, the CDR3 is TGTGCCAGCAGCCAAGAACACAACACAGATACGCAGTATTTT. The encoded protein is CASSQEHNTDTQYF.

V usage is TRBV7-6 and J usage is TRBJ1-5, with TRBD1 matching over 12 bases. Germline V CDR1 and CDR2: SGHVS, FNYEAQ. J gave up 2 bases and V 5 bases, and 7 bases lay outside the gene matches. The CDR3 length is 17 residues. CDR3: CASSPGQGALGNQPQHF. CDR3 DNA: TGTGCCAGCAGCCCGGGACAGGGGGCTCTGGGCAATCAGCCCCAGCATTTT.

The J gene is TRBJ1-1, the V gene TRBV10-3; no definite D call. Deletions cut 4 bases from V and 4 bases from J, with 10 bases between. The CDR3 spans 13 residues. CDR1 and CDR2 from the germline V gene are ENHRY and SYGVKD. Here the CDR3 reads CAISAGLGTEAFF. The CDR3 DNA is TGTGCCATCAGTGCGGGGTTGGGCACTGAAGCTTTCTTT.

This clone has more than one count but fewer than ten. The CDR3 protein is CASSLDQGITGELFF. DNA for the CDR3: TGTGCCAGCAGCTTGGACCAGGGGATCACCGGGGAGCTGTTTTTT. The rearrangement joins TRBV5-6 to TRBJ2-2; maybe TRBD1 (6 bases). The CDR3 is 15 amino acids. In germline, CDR1 is SGHDT, CDR2 YYEEEE. V lost 0 bases and J 4 bases, leaving 10 bases between the germline ends.

This chain uses TRBV18 with TRBJ2-5; TRBD1 matches 7 bases. Germline values: CDR1 KGHSH, CDR2 LQKENI. The CDR3 is 14 amino acids. After removal of 4 bases from V and 1 base from J, the junction contained 3 bases not matched to a gene. The CDR3 protein is CASSLRDSQETQYF. The CDR3 nucleotides are TGTGCCAGCTCACTCCGGGACAGCCAAGAGACCCAGTACTTC.

This chain links TRBV10-3 with TRBJ1-3, with a weak D call TRBD1 (6 bases). V was cut by 6 bases and J by 1 base, with 10 bases left in between. The CDR3 contains 14 residues. From germline, CDR1 is ENHRY and CDR2 SYGVKD. CDR3 bases: TGTGCCATCAGCCTAACAGGGTCTGGAAACACCATATATTTT. This codes for CAISLTGSGNTIYF.

The chain employs TRBV7-2 and TRBJ2-5; TRBD1 is a possible D gene (6 bases). In germline, CDR1 is SGHTA, CDR2 FQGNSA. The CDR3 is 13 amino acids. Trimming took 7 bases from V and 6 from J, leaving 15 bases between them. CDR3 protein: CASTGTPPQTQYF. The CDR3 region has the DNA TGTGCCAGCACCGGGACACCCCCTCAGACCCAGTACTTC.

The chain is built from TRBV12-5 and TRBJ2-7, with TRBD2 matching 8 bases. Unmatched junction bases numbered 1, after V lost 1 base and J lost 2 bases. The V gene's germline CDR1 is LGHNT and CDR2 FRNRAP. CDR3 length: 14 amino acids. In DNA, the CDR3 is TGTGCTAGTGGTTTGGGACTAGCGCCCTACGAGCAGTACTTC. As protein: CASGLGLAPYEQYF.

The rearrangement joins TRBV13 to TRBJ2-7, with D possibly being TRBD1 (5 bases). The germline V and J ends were trimmed by 3 bases and 2 bases, with 8 bases remaining between them. There are 13 residues in the CDR3. The germline V gene has CDR1 PRHDT and CDR2 FYEKMQ (reference sequence). CDR3 nucleotides: TGTGCCAGCAGCTTTGGCAGGGCCTACGAGCAGTACTTC. It is translated as CASSFGRAYEQYF.